The 5 T cell receptor beta chains given below trace back to one sample, sequenced in a study of blood T cell repertoires in COVID-19 (dated by TCRdb to the early 2020s). Libraries were constructed by the immunoSEQ multiplex PCR assay. Imported from immuneACCESS, the table was reduced by TCRdb to in-frame sequences with V and J called. These copies leave out some clones; in studies compared against another copy, an unresolved V gene accounts for under half, and the cause of the remainder is not known. This sample gives 100,000 to 120,000 clones in total; 88% of them show up just once. In total, the top ten clones hold 7.5% to 9.5% of the sample. The sequenced sample was peripheral blood. Receptors were obtained from a woman between 70 and 85 years old who had recovered from COVID-19.

V usage is TRBV11-2 and J usage is TRBJ2-1; D is unclear. The length of the CDR3 is 13 residues. V shed 1 base and J shed 4 bases, with 5 bases lying between them. Germline V gene sequence: CDR1 SGHAT, CDR2 FQNNGV. CDR3 sequence (DNA): TGTGCCAGCAGCTTAGGCGTGTACAATGAGCAGTTCTTC. Protein: CASSLGVYNEQFF. The full variable domain, its missing parts supplied by reference TRBV11-2 and TRBJ2-1, is EAGVAQSPRYKIIEKRQSVAFWCNPISGHATLYWYQQILGQGPKLLIQFQNNGVVDDSQLPKDRFSAERLKGVDSTLKIQPAKLEDSAVYLCASSLGVYNEQFFGPGTRLTVL.

V and J are TRBV18 and TRBJ2-1; TRBD1 agrees at 7 bases. V was clipped by 0 bases and J by 3 bases; unmatched bases: 8. CDR3 size: 17 residues. Germline V gene data show CDR1 as KGHSH and CDR2 as LQKENI. For the CDR3, the DNA is TGTGCCAGCTCACCACCCACAGGGGTCCCCTTCTACAATGAGCAGTTCTTC. This gives the protein CASSPPTGVPFYNEQFF.

In its sample, this clone was seen once. The chain recombines TRBV11-3 with TRBJ2-6, with D possibly being TRBD2 (6 bases). V lost 1 base and J lost 0, with 10 bases in between. The CDR3 totals 17 residues. Germline V CDR1 and CDR2: SGHNT, YENEEA. DNA for the CDR3: TGTGCCAGCAGCTTAGGGGCGGGATTCTCTGGGGCCAACGTCCTGACTTTC. This translates into CASSLGAGFSGANVLTF.

The chain links TRBV12-3 or TRBV12-4 to TRBJ2-7; 7 bases map to TRBD2. V shed 6 bases, J shed 6 bases, and the junction held 2 bases outside the gene matches. CDR3 length: 11 residues. The CDR3 region has the DNA TGTGCCAGCAGCGGCGGGGGCGAGCAGTACTTC. It yields the protein CASSGGGEQYF.

The genes are TRBV9 and TRBJ2-3; TRBD2 matches at 9 bases. Germline CDR1 reads SGDLS; CDR2 reads YYNGEE. The CDR3 is 16 residues long. Losses at the gene ends were 0 bases for V and 5 bases for J; bases not matched to a gene: 7. CDR3 residues: CASSVAGGRAVDTQYF. The CDR3 nucleotides read TGTGCCAGCAGCGTAGCGGGCGGGAGGGCCGTAGATACGCAGTATTTT.